The clone carrying this T cell receptor (beta chain) came up a few times. Its antigen remains unknown. This specimen belongs to a study of post-analysis software for immune sequencing data. This CDR3 region has 13 residues. V dropped 2 bases and J dropped 1 base, with 5 bases sitting between them. The germline V gene encodes CDR1 MNHNY and CDR2 SVGAGI (reference sequence). Study-level results: TRBV segments more frequent in patients than in controls numbered roughly 5 and included TRBV5-6, TRBV5-1 and TRBV20-1. Strong co-clustering by F measure was evident for samples that had been prepared in the same batch.

The TCR beta cDNA libraries contained unique molecular identifiers. Each CDR3 protein is one row after TCRdb ran MiXCR on the PCR reads. This sample has fewer than 700,000 distinct CDR3 sequences, with 44% found just once. This TCR was sampled from a girl aged 10-17 years with multiple sclerosis. Specimen: blood. The rearrangement joins TRBV6-6 to TRBJ1-1; TRBD1 might be the D (5 bases). The CDR3 loop is CASSYDRNTEAFF. The CDR3 DNA sequence: TGTGCCAGCAGTTACGACAGGAACACTGAAGCTTTCTTT.